This TCR beta chain was captured by sequencing in a study of high-grade serous ovarian cancer treatment subgroups. The ends lost 1 base at V and 0 bases at J; junction bases unmatched: 11. This CDR3 contains 19 residues. CDR1 SGHDN and CDR2 FVKESK come from the germline V gene. Produced via immunoSEQ multiplex PCR; TCRdb's table is partial and in-frame only. Among approximately 2,500 clones listed, around three quarters were seen once. Tumor tissue was taken before any definitive surgery or chemotherapy was given. Sequenced input: tumor tissue. The TCR was taken from a human donor with high-grade serous ovarian cancer. The J gene is TRBJ1-3, the V gene TRBV14; 8 nucleotides agree with TRBD1. This chain's CDR3 is CASSQGVSWGQVSGNTIYF. DNA of the CDR3: TGTGCCAGCAGCCAAGGAGTTTCCTGGGGACAGGTCTCTGGAAACACCATATATTTT.